This T cell receptor beta chain was recovered during a study of cytomegalovirus exposure and HLA in healthy donors. Findings and limits, study-wide: Cytomegalovirus association was listed for 150 to 200 TCR beta chains. Only CMV serostatus was available as immune exposure information.

This clone was found once. Antigen specificity is unknown. These donors counted as nominally healthy when sampled, but unrecorded immune exposures were likely. 13 Jbeta primers and 60 Vbeta primers were used for the PCR. This table comes from immunoSEQ multiplex PCR, and its TCRdb copy is limited to in-frame clones, with some not included. The sample shows some 130,000 clones, around 77% of them seen only once. Germline V gene data show CDR1 as SQVTM and CDR2 as ANQGSEA. This CDR3 has 11 amino acids. Trimming cost V 8 bases and J 6 bases, with 14 bases left between them. This clonotype originated in a man aged 25-45 years in good health and CMV-seronegative. The sequenced material came from PBMCs. This chain uses TRBV29-1 with TRBJ2-7; possibly TRBD2 for D (6 bases). In DNA, the CDR3 is TGCAGCTTACGGAGGGACGGCGAGCAGTACTTC. Amino acid sequence: CSLRRDGEQYF.